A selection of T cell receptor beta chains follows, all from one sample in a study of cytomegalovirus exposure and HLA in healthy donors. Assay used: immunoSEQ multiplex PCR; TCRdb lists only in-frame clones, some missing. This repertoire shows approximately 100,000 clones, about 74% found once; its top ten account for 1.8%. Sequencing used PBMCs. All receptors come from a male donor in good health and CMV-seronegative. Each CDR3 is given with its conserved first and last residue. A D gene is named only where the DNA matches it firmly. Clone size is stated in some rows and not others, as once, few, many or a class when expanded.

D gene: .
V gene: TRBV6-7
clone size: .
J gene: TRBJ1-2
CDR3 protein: CASSLNPPDSPKGYGYTF
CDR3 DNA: TGTGCCAGCAGTTTAAATCCGCCGGACTCACCAAAGGGCTATGGCTACACCTTC

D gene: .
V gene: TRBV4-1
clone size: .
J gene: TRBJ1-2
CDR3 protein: CASSQAPREKSNYGYTF
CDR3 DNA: TGCGCCAGCAGCCAAGCCCCAAGAGAAAAATCTAACTATGGCTACACCTTC

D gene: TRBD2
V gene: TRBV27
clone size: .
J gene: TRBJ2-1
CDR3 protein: CASSLSGDNEQFF
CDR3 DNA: TGTGCCAGCAGTTTAAGCGGGGACAATGAGCAGTTCTTC

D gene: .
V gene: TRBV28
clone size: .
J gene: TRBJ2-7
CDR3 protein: CASSPTDFRYEQYF
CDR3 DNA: TGTGCCAGCAGTCCGACGGACTTCCGCTACGAGCAGTACTTC

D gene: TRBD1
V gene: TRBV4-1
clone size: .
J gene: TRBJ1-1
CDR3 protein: CASSHLDRGNTEAFF
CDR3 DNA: TGCGCCAGCAGTCACCTTGACAGGGGTAACACTGAAGCTTTCTTT

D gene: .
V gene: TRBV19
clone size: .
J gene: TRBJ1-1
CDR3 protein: CASSFPPARGEAFF
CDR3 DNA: TGTGCCAGTAGTTTTCCCCCGGCAAGGGGGGAAGCTTTCTTT

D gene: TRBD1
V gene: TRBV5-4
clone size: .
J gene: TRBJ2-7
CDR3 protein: CASSRDRGIYEQYF
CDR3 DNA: TGTGCCAGCAGTCGGGACAGGGGAATCTACGAGCAGTACTTC

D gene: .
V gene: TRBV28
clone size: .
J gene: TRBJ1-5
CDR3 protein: CASSLPGSDSNQPQHF
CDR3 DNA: TGTGCCAGCAGCCTACCCGGGTCTGATAGCAATCAGCCCCAGCATTTT

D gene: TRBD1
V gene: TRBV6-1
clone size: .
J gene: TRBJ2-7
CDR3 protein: CASGTGMWKQYF
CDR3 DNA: TGTGCCAGCGGGACAGGGATGTGGAAGCAGTACTTC

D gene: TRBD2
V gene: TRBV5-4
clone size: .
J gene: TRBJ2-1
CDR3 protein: CASSLSSGGNYNEQFF
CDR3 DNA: TGTGCCAGCAGCTTATCTAGCGGGGGAAATTACAATGAGCAGTTCTTC

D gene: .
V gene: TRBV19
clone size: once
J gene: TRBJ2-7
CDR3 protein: CASSIGQDYEQYF
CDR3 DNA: TGTGCCAGTAGTATTGGGCAGGATTACGAGCAGTACTTC

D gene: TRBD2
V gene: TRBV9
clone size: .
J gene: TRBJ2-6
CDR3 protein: CASSARLAPGSGANVLTF
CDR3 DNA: TGTGCCAGCAGCGCCCGACTAGCGCCCGGTTCTGGGGCCAACGTCCTGACTTTC

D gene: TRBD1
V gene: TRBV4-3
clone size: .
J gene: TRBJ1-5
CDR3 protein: CASSLRTGSNQPQHF
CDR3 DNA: TGCGCCAGCAGCTTGAGGACAGGGAGCAATCAGCCCCAGCATTTT

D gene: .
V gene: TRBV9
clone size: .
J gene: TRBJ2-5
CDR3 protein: CASSPYGQGKETQYF
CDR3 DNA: TGTGCCAGCAGCCCCTACGGCCAGGGGAAAGAGACCCAGTACTTC

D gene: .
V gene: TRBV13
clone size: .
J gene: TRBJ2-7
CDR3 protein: CASSFKGVYEQYF
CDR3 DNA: TGTGCCAGCAGCTTTAAGGGGGTCTACGAGCAGTACTTC

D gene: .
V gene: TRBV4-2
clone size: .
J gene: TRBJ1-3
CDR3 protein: CASSHPGAGAAGNTIYF
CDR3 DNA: TGTGCCAGCAGCCACCCAGGTGCGGGGGCCGCTGGAAACACCATATATTTT

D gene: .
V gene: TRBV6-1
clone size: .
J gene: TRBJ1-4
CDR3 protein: CASSETKGEKLFF
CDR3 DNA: TGTGCCAGCAGTGAAACTAAAGGTGAAAAACTGTTTTTT

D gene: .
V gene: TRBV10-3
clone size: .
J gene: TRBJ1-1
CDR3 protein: CAISESLGVGHEAFF
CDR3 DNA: TGTGCCATCAGTGAGTCGTTAGGGGTCGGGCATGAAGCTTTCTTT

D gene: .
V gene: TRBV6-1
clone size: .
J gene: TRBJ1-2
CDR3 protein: CASSAFSAGGYTF
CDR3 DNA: TGTGCCAGCAGCGCATTTTCGGCAGGCGGCTACACCTTC

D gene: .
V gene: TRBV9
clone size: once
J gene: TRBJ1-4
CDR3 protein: CASSAIPGIGEKLFF
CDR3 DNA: TGTGCCAGCAGCGCCATTCCAGGGATCGGTGAAAAACTGTTTTTT

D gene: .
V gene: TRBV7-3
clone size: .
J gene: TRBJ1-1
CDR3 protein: CASSSEGLNTEAFF
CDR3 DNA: TGTGCCAGCAGCTCGGAGGGCTTGAACACTGAAGCTTTCTTT

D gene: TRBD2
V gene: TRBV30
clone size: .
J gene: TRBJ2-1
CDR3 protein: CAWAGSGRSTEQFF
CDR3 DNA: TGTGCCTGGGCGGGGAGCGGGAGGTCGACTGAGCAGTTCTTC

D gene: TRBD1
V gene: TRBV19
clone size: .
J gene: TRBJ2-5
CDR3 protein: CASSYTTGTGTTETQYF
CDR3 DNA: TGTGCCAGTAGCTATACGACCGGGACAGGCACGACAGAGACCCAGTACTTC

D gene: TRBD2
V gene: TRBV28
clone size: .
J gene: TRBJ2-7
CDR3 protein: CASIPAGLAYEQYF
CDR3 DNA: TGTGCCAGCATCCCTGCGGGACTAGCCTACGAGCAGTACTTC

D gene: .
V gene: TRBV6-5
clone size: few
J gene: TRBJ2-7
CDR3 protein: CASSEQGYEQYF
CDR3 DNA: TGTGCCAGCAGTGAACAGGGTTACGAGCAGTACTTC

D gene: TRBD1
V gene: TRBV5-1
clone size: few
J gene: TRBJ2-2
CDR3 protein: CASTLYRTGGFAGELFF
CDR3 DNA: TGCGCCAGCACTCTATACAGGACAGGGGGTTTCGCCGGGGAGCTGTTTTTT

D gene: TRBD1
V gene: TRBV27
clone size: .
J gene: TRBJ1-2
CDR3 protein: CASSQGGGYGYTF
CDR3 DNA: TGTGCCAGCAGCCAAGGGGGCGGCTATGGCTACACCTTC

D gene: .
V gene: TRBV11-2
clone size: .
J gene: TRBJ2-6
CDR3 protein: CASSPLGGGGRSGANVLTF
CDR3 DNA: TGTGCCAGCAGCCCACTAGGAGGTGGAGGGCGCTCTGGGGCCAACGTCCTGACTTTC

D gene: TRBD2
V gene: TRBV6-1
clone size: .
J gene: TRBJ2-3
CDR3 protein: CAIPGGASTDTQYF
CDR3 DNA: TGTGCCATCCCCGGGGGGGCTAGCACAGATACGCAGTATTTT

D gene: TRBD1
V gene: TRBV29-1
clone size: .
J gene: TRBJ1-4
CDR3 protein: CSAGDSRQGGKLFF
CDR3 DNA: TGCAGCGCTGGGGATTCTCGACAGGGGGGAAAACTGTTTTTT

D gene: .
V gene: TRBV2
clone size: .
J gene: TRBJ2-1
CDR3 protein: CASSVVSSYNEQFF
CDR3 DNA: TGTGCCAGCAGTGTTGTGAGCTCCTACAATGAGCAGTTCTTC

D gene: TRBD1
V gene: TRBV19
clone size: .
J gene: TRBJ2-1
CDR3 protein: CASSIEGTGVYNEQFF
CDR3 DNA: TGTGCCAGTAGTATAGAAGGGACAGGGGTCTACAATGAGCAGTTCTTC

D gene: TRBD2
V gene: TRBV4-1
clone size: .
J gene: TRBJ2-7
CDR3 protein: CASSQVPGLAGRSGEQYF
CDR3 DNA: TGCGCCAGCAGCCAAGTACCGGGACTAGCGGGCCGGTCTGGGGAGCAGTACTTC

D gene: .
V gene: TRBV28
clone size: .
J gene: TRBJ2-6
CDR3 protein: CASSYRPRVAGANVLTF
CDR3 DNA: TGTGCCAGCAGTTATCGGCCCAGGGTGGCTGGGGCCAACGTCCTGACTTTC

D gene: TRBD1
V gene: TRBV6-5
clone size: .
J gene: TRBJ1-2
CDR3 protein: CASRARQGWTYGYTF
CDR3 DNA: TGTGCCAGCAGAGCCAGACAGGGCTGGACCTATGGCTACACCTTC

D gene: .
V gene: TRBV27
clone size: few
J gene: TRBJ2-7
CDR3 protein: CASRNRAAEPLYEQYF
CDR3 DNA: TGTGCCAGCAGGAACAGGGCGGCCGAACCGCTCTACGAGCAGTACTTC

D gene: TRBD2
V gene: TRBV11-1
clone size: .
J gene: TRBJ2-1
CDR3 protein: CASSLARAGVWEQFF
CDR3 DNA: TGTGCCAGCAGCTTAGCTCGGGCGGGAGTTTGGGAGCAGTTCTTC

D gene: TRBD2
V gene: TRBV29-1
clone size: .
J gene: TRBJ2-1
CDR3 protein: CSVPGLAGGGEQFF
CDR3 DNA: TGCAGCGTCCCGGGACTAGCGGGAGGCGGTGAGCAGTTCTTC

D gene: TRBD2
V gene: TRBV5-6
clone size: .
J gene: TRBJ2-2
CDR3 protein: CASSFEAGITGELFF
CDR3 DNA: TGTGCCAGCAGCTTTGAAGCGGGGATCACCGGGGAGCTGTTTTTT

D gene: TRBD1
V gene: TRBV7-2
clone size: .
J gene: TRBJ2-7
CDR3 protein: CASSSWTGAYEQYF
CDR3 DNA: TGTGCCAGCAGCTCATGGACAGGGGCTTACGAGCAGTACTTC

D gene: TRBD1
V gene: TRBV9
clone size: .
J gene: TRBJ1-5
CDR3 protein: CASNLSGRTGLLSNQPQHF
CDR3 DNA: TGTGCCAGCAACCTTTCAGGGAGGACAGGGCTTTTGAGCAATCAGCCCCAGCATTTT

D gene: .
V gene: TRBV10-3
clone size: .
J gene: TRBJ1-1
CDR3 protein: CAISQGFDTEAFF
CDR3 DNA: TGTGCCATCAGCCAGGGATTTGACACTGAAGCTTTCTTT

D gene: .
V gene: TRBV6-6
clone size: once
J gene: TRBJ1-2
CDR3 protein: CASSRRRGGYTF
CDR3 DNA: TGTGCCAGCAGTCGTCGGAGGGGCGGCTACACCTTC

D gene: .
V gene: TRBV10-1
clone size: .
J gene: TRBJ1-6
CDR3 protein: CASLGPCLNPKNNSPLHF
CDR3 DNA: TGCGCCAGCCTAGGCCCGTGTTTGAATCCGAAGAATAATTCACCCCTCCACTTT

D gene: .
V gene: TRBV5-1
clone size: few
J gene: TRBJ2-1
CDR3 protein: CASSLAGGYYNEQFF
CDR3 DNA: TGCGCCAGCAGCTTGGCAGGCGGGTACTACAATGAGCAGTTCTTC

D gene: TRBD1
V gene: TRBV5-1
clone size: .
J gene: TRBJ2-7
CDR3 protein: CASGSRDSFSYEQYF
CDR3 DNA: TGCGCCAGCGGCTCCAGGGACAGTTTCTCCTACGAGCAGTACTTC

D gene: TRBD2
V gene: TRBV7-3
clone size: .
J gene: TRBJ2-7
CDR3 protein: CAGPRGGPSTSYSYEQYF
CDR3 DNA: TGTGCCGGGCCCCGGGGGGGGCCTTCTACTTCCTACTCCTACGAGCAGTACTTC

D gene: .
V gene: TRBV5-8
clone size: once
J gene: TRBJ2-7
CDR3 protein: CASSFGSRIEAEQYF
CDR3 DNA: TGTGCCAGCAGCTTTGGGAGCCGGATAGAGGCCGAGCAGTACTTC

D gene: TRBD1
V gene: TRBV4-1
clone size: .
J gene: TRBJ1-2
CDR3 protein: CASSQGFRDRVNYGYTF
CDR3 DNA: TGCGCCAGCAGCCAAGGGTTCCGGGACAGGGTGAACTATGGCTACACCTTC

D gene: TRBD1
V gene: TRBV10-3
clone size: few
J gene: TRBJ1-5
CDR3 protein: CAISESSNRGNQPQHF
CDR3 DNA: TGTGCCATCAGTGAGTCGAGTAACAGGGGGAATCAGCCCCAGCATTTT

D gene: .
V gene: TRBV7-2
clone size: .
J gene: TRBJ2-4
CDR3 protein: CASRSGDGGWDKNIQYF
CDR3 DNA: TGTGCCAGCAGGTCTGGCGATGGGGGCTGGGACAAAAACATTCAGTACTTC

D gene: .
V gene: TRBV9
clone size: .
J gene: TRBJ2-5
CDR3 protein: CASSVGSGSVETQYF
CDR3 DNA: TGTGCCAGCAGCGTAGGATCCGGGTCAGTGGAGACCCAGTACTTC